This TCR beta chain was obtained from a study of T cells in Graves' hyperthyroidism and ophthalmopathy. The CDR3 has 16 amino acids. V shed 5 bases and J shed 0 bases, with 16 bases lying between them. This clonotype was counted between two and nine times. Its antigen remains unidentified. Study-level findings and limits: Ophthalmopathy, as predicted by the model, came a median around 6 months after the prediction. The authors' 13 V-J model separated ophthalmopathy from stable hyperthyroidism.

Orbital computed tomography and thyroid ultrasound, together with serum TRAb and thyroxine and clinical symptoms, were used for diagnoses. TCR beta CDR3 regions were amplified from RNA. TCR CDR3 underwent first-round RT-PCR with the HTBI primer set. In TCRdb, the multiplex PCR reads were re-called with MiXCR into one record per CDR3 protein. In the table there are 600,000 to 750,000 distinct CDR3 sequences, roughly 17% of which are singletons. Sequenced material: blood. The clonotype was recovered from a man between 45 and 60 years old with Graves' hyperthyroidism. The chain couples TRBV12-3 or TRBV12-4 to TRBJ1-2; D remains unclear. The CDR3 sequence: CASSPLEVASNYGYTF. The CDR3 coding sequence is TGTGCCAGCAGTCCCCTAGAGGTGGCTTCTAACTATGGCTACACCTTC.